These 29 T cell receptor beta chains were all obtained from the same sample, sequenced in a study of blood T cells in healthy people across ages. Using a J-beta primer mix together with a sample-barcoded 5' primer, a second PCR was run for about 6 to 12 cycles. MiXCR was run by TCRdb on the 5' RACE reads, yielding one entry per CDR3 protein. The data show more than 450,000 distinct CDR3 sequences, with approximately 26% seen just once and approximately 4% held by the top ten. These data were also reused for a study on T cells of mothers and their children.

The material sequenced was blood. These receptor sequences come from a boy aged 2 to 9 in good health.

This clonotype was recorded a few times. The chain is built from TRBV29-1 and TRBJ2-7; D is undetermined. The germline gives CDR1 SQVTM, CDR2 ANQGSEA. This CDR3 comprises 11 residues. V lost 5 bases and J lost 7, with 12 bases in between. The CDR3 spells CSVPGPSEQYF. CDR3 nucleotides: TGCAGCGTTCCGGGTCCGAGTGAGCAGTACTTC.

This clonotype was observed at least ten times. The rearrangement uses TRBV4-1 and TRBJ2-2, with 10 bases fitting TRBD2. Germline V gives CDR1 MGHRA, CDR2 YSYEKL. The CDR3 is 18 residues long. Germline trimming cut 0 bases from V and 4 bases from J; bases unmatched to any gene: 8. The CDR3 nucleotides are TGCGCCAGCAGCCAAGATCCCTCACTAGCGGGAACCACCGGGGAGCTGTTTTTT. This translates into CASSQDPSLAGTTGELFF.

This clonotype has a count of ten or more. The gene calls are TRBV11-2 and TRBJ2-5; D remains unclear. The ends were cut back, 5 bases at V and 2 bases at J, with 9 bases in the middle. The CDR3 length is 13 residues. CDR1 and CDR2 from the germline V gene are SGHAT and FQNNGV. CDR3 sequence: CASSPRSQETQYF. The DNA of the CDR3 is TGTGCCAGCAGCCCTCGATCTCAAGAGACCCAGTACTTC.

This clonotype was counted between two and nine times. The gene calls are TRBV14 and TRBJ2-7; unclear D gene. The CDR3 has 13 amino acids. V was trimmed by 0 bases and J by 6 bases, leaving 9 bases between them. CDR1 is SGHDN and CDR2 is FVKESK in the germline V gene. Written as DNA, the CDR3 is TGTGCCAGCAGCCAAGAGTGGAGTGGCGAGCAGTACTTC. Translating it yields CASSQEWSGEQYF.

The chain employs TRBV20-1 and TRBJ1-6, with 11 positions matching TRBD1. This CDR3 comprises 16 residues. V shed 6 bases and J 4 bases; nucleotides not matched to a gene: 8. CDR1 and CDR2 from the germline V gene are DFQATT and SNEGSKA (reference sequence). The CDR3, as DNA: TGCAGTGCGGATCCCGGGACAGGGGGTTATAATTCACCCCTCCACTTT. Translating it yields CSADPGTGGYNSPLHF.

This clonotype was picked up a small number of times. This chain connects TRBV4-2 to TRBJ2-2; D possibly corresponds to TRBD1 (5 bases). CDR1 is LGHNA and CDR2 is YNFKEQ in the germline V gene. CDR3 length: 15 residues. The germline V and J ends were trimmed by 1 base and 3 bases, with 9 bases remaining between them. The CDR3 nucleotides are TGTGCCAGCAGCCAAGGGGGCTCCTACACCGGGGAGCTGTTTTTT. Amino acid sequence: CASSQGGSYTGELFF.

The gene calls are TRBV12-3 or TRBV12-4 and TRBJ2-7; unclear D gene. The CDR3 runs 13 residues. Trimming left V 2 bases short and J 6 bases short, with 11 bases between. The CDR3 region has the DNA TGTGCCAGCAGTTTATTTTCACGTGGCGAGCAGTACTTC. It is translated as CASSLFSRGEQYF.

The rearrangement joins TRBV12-3 or TRBV12-4 to TRBJ1-1; TRBD1 is a possible D gene (5 bases). CDR3 length: 13 residues. V was pared by 5 bases and J by 4 bases, with 11 bases between. The CDR3 sequence: CASSPDSVTEAFF. The CDR3 DNA sequence: TGTGCCAGCAGTCCCGACAGCGTCACTGAAGCTTTCTTT.

This clonotype occurred a few times. V and J are TRBV12-3 or TRBV12-4 and TRBJ2-5; D perhaps matches TRBD2 (5 bases). The J call is in doubt because the DNA end fits TRBJ2-1 better. This CDR3 is 12 amino acids long. The CDR3 DNA reads TGTGCCAGCAGTTTACCGGGAAATGAGCAGTTCTTC. It encodes CASSLPGNEQFF.

This clonotype appeared a few times. The chain joins TRBV6-1 to TRBJ1-2; TRBD1 matches 10 bases. CDR1 is MNHNS, CDR2 SASEGT, per germline. The CDR3 is 16 amino acids. The ends lost 0 bases at V and 5 bases at J; junction bases unmatched: 6. The CDR3 region has the DNA TGTGCCAGCAGTGAAGCGCGGGACAGGGGACCGTATGGCTACACCTTC. Its translation: CASSEARDRGPYGYTF.

J is TRBJ2-3 and V is TRBV10-3; 12 bases match TRBD2. V dropped 6 bases and J dropped 4; count of bases not matched to a gene: 5. The CDR3 covers 15 residues. The germline CDR1 and CDR2 sequences are ENHRY and SYGVKD. The CDR3 nucleotides are TGTGCCATCAGCCGACTAGCGGGAGTTGCAGATACGCAGTATTTT. Translating it yields CAISRLAGVADTQYF.

The chain has TRBV5-5 and TRBJ2-6; 10 nucleotides agree with TRBD2. Germline V gene sequence: CDR1 SGHKS, CDR2 YYEKEE (reference sequence). The length of the CDR3 is 17 residues. Trimming cost V 3 bases and J 2 bases; bases outside gene matches: 5. In DNA form, the CDR3 reads TGTGCCAGCAGCTCGACTAGCGGGCATGCTGGGGCCAACGTCCTGACTTTC. Its protein product is CASSSTSGHAGANVLTF.

For this clonotype: The junction differs from germline at one of its ends, possibly a read error. J is TRBJ2-5 and V is TRBV7-8, with a tentative D call TRBD2 (7 bases). Germline V gene sequence: CDR1 SGHVS, CDR2 FQNEAQ. CDR3 length equals 16 residues. The CDR3, as DNA: TGTGCCAGCAGAAAGGGGGGGCAGGGGTACATGGAGACCCTGTACTTC. Protein product: CASRKGGQGYMETLYF.

V is TRBV30 and J is TRBJ2-1, with D perhaps matching TRBD1 (5 bases). V lost 2 bases, J lost 5 bases, and 10 bases lay in between. CDR1 and CDR2 (germline): GTSNPN, SVGIG (reference sequence). This CDR3 has 13 amino acids. The CDR3 loop reads CAWSPQGNNEQFF. CDR3 nucleotides: TGTGCCTGGAGTCCCCAGGGTAACAATGAGCAGTTCTTC.

This clonotype has a handful of counts. CDR3 loop: CASGLGSQANEQFF. The DNA of the CDR3 is TGTGCTAGTGGTTTGGGATCACAGGCCAATGAGCAGTTCTTC. The rearrangement joins TRBV12-5 to TRBJ2-5; maybe TRBD1 (5 bases). The J call may be in error: the DNA end matches TRBJ2-1 better. The CDR3 has 14 amino acids. Germline V gene data show CDR1 as LGHNT and CDR2 as FRNRAP.

This clonotype occurred a few times. This chain links TRBV11-2 with TRBJ2-7; 10 nucleotides align to TRBD2. Trimming cost V 8 bases and J 2 bases; bases outside gene matches: 6. The CDR3 contains 14 residues. Per germline, CDR1 SGHAT and CDR2 FQNNGV. The CDR3 DNA follows: TGTGCCAGCGCCGGACTAGCGGAACCCTACGAGCAGTACTTC. Its protein product is CASAGLAEPYEQYF.

This clonotype was counted between two and nine times. The chain has TRBV3-1 and TRBJ2-6; unclear D gene. The CDR3 runs 11 residues. From germline, CDR1 is LGHDT and CDR2 YNNKEL (reference sequence). Trimming removed 6 bases from V and 5 bases from J, with 2 bases in between. The CDR3 nucleotides are TGTGCCAGCAGACGGGCCAACGTCCTGACTTTC. Translating it yields CASRRANVLTF.

This clonotype appeared a few times. CDR3 loop: CASSPQGNPSYEQYF. The CDR3 bases are TGTGCCAGCAGTCCACAGGGGAACCCCTCCTACGAGCAGTACTTC. This chain connects TRBV27 to TRBJ2-7, with 7 nucleotides matching TRBD1. Germline trimming cut 5 bases from V and 0 bases from J; bases unmatched to any gene: 7. CDR3 length: 15 amino acids. The germline CDR1 and CDR2 sequences are MNHEY and SMNVEV (reference sequence).

This clonotype was counted only a few times. V usage is TRBV6-5 and J usage is TRBJ1-6; 8 nucleotides agree with TRBD1. Germline V CDR1 and CDR2: MNHEY, SVGAGI. The CDR3 is made up of 14 amino acids. Trimming removed 3 bases from V and 7 bases from J; junction bases left unmatched: 2. As DNA, the CDR3 is TGTGCCAGCAGTTATTCAGGGGGCAATTCACCCCTCCACTTT. It specifies CASSYSGGNSPLHF.

This clonotype showed up many times. This chain connects TRBV9 to TRBJ2-7; 8 bases match TRBD1. Germline CDR1 and CDR2: SGDLS and YYNGEE. The CDR3 is 14 residues long. V shed 0 bases and J 2 bases; nucleotides not matched to a gene: 1. CDR3 sequence (DNA): TGTGCCAGCAGCGTAGGGACAGGGACCTACGAGCAGTACTTC. This codes for CASSVGTGTYEQYF.

There are a few counts of this clonotype. This chain uses TRBV5-1 with TRBJ1-4; perhaps TRBD1 as D (5 bases). The CDR3 is 16 amino acids. V dropped 4 bases and J dropped 5 bases, with 18 bases sitting between them. Germline loops: CDR1 SGHRS, CDR2 YFSETQ. CDR3 DNA: TGCGCCAGCAGCCCTTTATACCTCCAGGGAAATGAAAAACTGTTTTTT. Translated: CASSPLYLQGNEKLFF.

This clonotype was seen a handful of times. V gene TRBV29-1 combines with J gene TRBJ1-2, with a possible D match to TRBD1 (6 bases). Trimming cost V 2 bases and J 7 bases, with 17 bases left between them. Germline V gene data show CDR1 as SQVTM and CDR2 as ANQGSEA. The CDR3 is made up of 14 amino acids. This CDR3 is CSVEMVHRATGYTF. The CDR3 nucleotides read TGCAGCGTTGAAATGGTACACAGGGCCACTGGCTACACCTTC.

The chain combines TRBV20-1 with TRBJ2-3; D gene unclear. This CDR3 spans 12 amino acids. Germline values: CDR1 DFQATT, CDR2 SNEGSKA (reference sequence). With 5 bases removed from V and 6 bases from J, the gap between germline ends came to 12 bases. CDR3 nucleotides: TGCAGTGCTGGGCGACCTTCGGATACGCAGTATTTT. Amino acids: CSAGRPSDTQYF.

The V and J genes are TRBV6-2 or TRBV6-3 and TRBJ1-1, with D perhaps matching TRBD1 (6 bases). The CDR3 runs to 15 residues. V was trimmed by 8 bases and J by 2 bases, leaving 18 bases between them. The germline V gene encodes CDR1 MNHEY and CDR2 SVGEGT. CDR3 DNA: TGTGCCAGCGCAGAGGACTCGGGGGCAAACACTGAAGCTTTCTTT. Translation gives CASAEDSGANTEAFF.

This chain links TRBV9 with TRBJ2-7; D is undetermined. This CDR3 contains 11 residues. The ends were cut back, 3 bases at V and 7 bases at J, with 8 bases in the middle. Germline V lookup: CDR1 SGDLS, CDR2 YYNGEE. The chain's CDR3 is CASSGQGEQYF. CDR3 coding DNA: TGTGCCAGCAGCGGCCAAGGGGAGCAGTACTTC.

V gene TRBV18 combines with J gene TRBJ2-5; TRBD1 matches at 7 bases. The better agreement between TRBJ2-7 and the DNA end casts doubt on the J call. Germline V gene data show CDR1 as KGHSH and CDR2 as LQKENI. CDR3 length equals 14 residues. The CDR3 coding sequence is TGTGCCAGCTCACCTGACAGGGTAAGCCACGAGCAGTACTTC. Residues: CASSPDRVSHEQYF.

The sample holds a few counts of this clonotype. The chain has TRBV5-5 and TRBJ2-5; 9 nucleotides match TRBD1. This CDR3 region has 14 residues. Trimming at V came to 4 bases and at J to 4 bases, leaving 5 bases not matched to a gene. From germline, CDR1 is SGHKS and CDR2 YYEKEE (reference sequence). CDR3 in DNA: TGTGCCAGCAGCACCTTGGGACAGGGAGAGACCCAGTACTTC. Amino acid sequence: CASSTLGQGETQYF.

The chain combines TRBV3-1 with TRBJ2-3; the D is unclear. This CDR3 region has 16 residues. V gave up 4 bases and J gave up 5 bases, with 19 bases separating them. Per the germline V gene, CDR1 is LGHDT and CDR2 is YNNKEL (reference sequence). In nucleotides, the CDR3 is TGTGCCAGCAGCCCTCCCCTCTGCAACGCCAGAGATACGCAGTATTTT. It is translated as CASSPPLCNARDTQYF.

This clonotype has only a few counts. CDR3 amino acids: CASMGIQGWTEAFF. DNA of the CDR3: TGTGCCAGCATGGGAATACAGGGTTGGACTGAAGCTTTCTTT. V is TRBV2 and J is TRBJ1-1; D possibly corresponds to TRBD1 (6 bases). CDR1 and CDR2 from the germline V gene are SNHLY and FYNNEI. The V end lost 7 bases, the J end lost 5 bases, and 17 bases lay between the germline ends. The CDR3 length is 14 residues.